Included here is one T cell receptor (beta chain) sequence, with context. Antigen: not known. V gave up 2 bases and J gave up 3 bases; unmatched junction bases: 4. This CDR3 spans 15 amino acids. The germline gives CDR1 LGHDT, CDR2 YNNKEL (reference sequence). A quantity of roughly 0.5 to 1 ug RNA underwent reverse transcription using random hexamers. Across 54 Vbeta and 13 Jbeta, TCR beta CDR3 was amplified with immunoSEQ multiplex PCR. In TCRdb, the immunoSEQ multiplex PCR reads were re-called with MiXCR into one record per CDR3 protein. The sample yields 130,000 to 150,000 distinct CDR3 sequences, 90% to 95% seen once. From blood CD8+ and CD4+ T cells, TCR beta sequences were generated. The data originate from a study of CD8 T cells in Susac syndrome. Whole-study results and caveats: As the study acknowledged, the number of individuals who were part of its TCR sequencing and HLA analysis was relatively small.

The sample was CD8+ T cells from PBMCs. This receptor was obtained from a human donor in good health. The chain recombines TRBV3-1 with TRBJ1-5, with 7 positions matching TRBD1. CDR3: CASSQIGQDNQPQHF. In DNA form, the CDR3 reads TGTGCCAGCAGCCAAATCGGACAGGACAATCAGCCCCAGCATTTT.